This T cell receptor (beta chain) is drawn from a study of radiotherapy plus CTLA-4 blockade in lung cancer. V gave up 2 bases and J gave up 2 bases; unmatched junction bases: 4. Germline V gene data show CDR1 as SGHKS and CDR2 as YYEKEE (reference sequence). The CDR3 covers 16 residues. Assay used: immunoSEQ multiplex PCR; TCRdb lists only in-frame clones, some missing. This repertoire shows fewer than 100,000 clones, less than 85% found once; its top ten account for about 0.79%. Chemo-refractory metastatic non-small-cell lung cancer patients received focal radiation with ipilimumab CTLA-4 blockade.

The chain couples TRBV5-5 to TRBJ2-3; 11 bases line up with TRBD2. Specimen: peripheral blood, collected from a patient treated with radiotherapy plus ipilimumab. The receptor was derived from a human donor with non-small cell lung cancer who had stable disease on radiotherapy plus ipilimumab. DNA of the CDR3: TGTGCCAGCAGCTTACGACTAGCGGGGTACACAGATACGCAGTATTTT. This gives the protein CASSLRLAGYTDTQYF.